The present T cell receptor (beta chain) was sequenced within a study of blood T cell repertoires in COVID-19. About the research overall: COVID-19 samples, acute and convalescent, were from the United States, Italy and Spain. PBMCs, B-cell-depleted T cells, or T cells were the source of the cDNA or gDNA that made up the material.

The germline V gene has CDR1 MGHRA and CDR2 YSYEKL. The V end lost 1 base, the J end lost 1 base, and 10 bases lay between the germline ends. The CDR3 has 15 residues. Per the study methods: Amplification from reference gene primers served as the basis for estimated nucleated cell counts. Clones were sequenced by immunoSEQ multiplex PCR, and TCRdb holds only the in-frame ones, with some missing. V, J and clone size were drawn from that table, and D and trimming were deduced from the DNA. This repertoire shows about 130,000 clones, about 79% found once; its top ten account for around 8.4%. Cohort 3 donors counted as recovered after two negative PCRs, clearance, or resolved symptoms.

The clonotype originates from a man between 45 and 60 years old who had recovered from COVID-19. The chain is built from TRBV4-1 and TRBJ1-1, with a weak D call TRBD1 (6 bases). The sample taken for sequencing was PBMCs or T cells enriched from blood (not recorded which). As DNA, the CDR3 is TGCGCCAGCAGCCAAGCCAAGACAGGGAACACTGAAGCTTTCTTT. The encoded protein is CASSQAKTGNTEAFF.